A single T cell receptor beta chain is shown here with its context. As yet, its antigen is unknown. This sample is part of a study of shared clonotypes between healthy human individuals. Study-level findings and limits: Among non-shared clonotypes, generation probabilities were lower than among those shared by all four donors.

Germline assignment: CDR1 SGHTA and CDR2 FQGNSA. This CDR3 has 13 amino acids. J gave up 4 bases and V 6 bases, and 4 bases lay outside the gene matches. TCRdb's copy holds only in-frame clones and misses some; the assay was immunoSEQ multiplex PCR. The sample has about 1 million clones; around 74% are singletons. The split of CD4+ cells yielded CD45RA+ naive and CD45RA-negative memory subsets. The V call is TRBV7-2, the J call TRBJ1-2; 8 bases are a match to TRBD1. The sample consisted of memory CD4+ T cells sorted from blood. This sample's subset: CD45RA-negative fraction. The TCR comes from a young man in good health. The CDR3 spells CASRDRVLYGYTF. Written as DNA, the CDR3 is TGTGCCAGCAGGGACAGGGTGCTCTATGGCTACACCTTC. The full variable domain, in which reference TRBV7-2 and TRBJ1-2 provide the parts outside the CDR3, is GAGVSQSPSNKVTEKGKDVELRCDPISGHTALYWYRQSLGQGLEFLIYFQGNSAPDKSGLPSDRFSAERTGGSVSTLTIQRTQQEDSAVYLCASRDRVLYGYTFGSGTRLTVV.